The TCR delta chain under discussion was sequenced for a study of γδ T cells in repeated Plasmodium falciparum infection. General study findings and limits: Many TCRgamma sequences overlapped between individuals in stable Vgamma9/Vdelta2+ repertoires.

A remark on this clone: Its antigen is as yet unknown. TCRdb assigns this DNA the protein of a much larger clone, which departs from its translation at residue 12; this likely reflects a read error, and the protein shown comes from translating the DNA.

Flow sorting of PBMC yielded separate Vgamma9/Vdelta2+ and Vdelta2-negative gammadelta T cell populations for bulk repertoire analysis. TCRdb redid the clone calls on the multiplex PCR reads with CATT. Of 75,000 to 95,000 delta-chain clones listed, 0.95% to 1% are singletons. The CDR3 loop spans 18 amino acids. Germline CDR1 TSWWSYY, CDR2 QGS. The ends lost 5 bases at V and 0 bases at J; junction bases unmatched: 15. Specimen: gamma-delta T cells from blood. The sequence came from a pool of human donors (malaria-infected and uninfected, not separated). The chain uses TRDV1 and TRDJ1; 7 bases line up with TRDD3. TCRdb carries no J gene annotation; the J gene was assigned here by matching the DNA with germline. CDR3 residues: CALGSGGPWGLYTDKLIF. The CDR3, as DNA: TGTGCTCTTGGGAGCGGAGGACCCTGGGGGTTGTACACCGATAAACTCATCTTT.